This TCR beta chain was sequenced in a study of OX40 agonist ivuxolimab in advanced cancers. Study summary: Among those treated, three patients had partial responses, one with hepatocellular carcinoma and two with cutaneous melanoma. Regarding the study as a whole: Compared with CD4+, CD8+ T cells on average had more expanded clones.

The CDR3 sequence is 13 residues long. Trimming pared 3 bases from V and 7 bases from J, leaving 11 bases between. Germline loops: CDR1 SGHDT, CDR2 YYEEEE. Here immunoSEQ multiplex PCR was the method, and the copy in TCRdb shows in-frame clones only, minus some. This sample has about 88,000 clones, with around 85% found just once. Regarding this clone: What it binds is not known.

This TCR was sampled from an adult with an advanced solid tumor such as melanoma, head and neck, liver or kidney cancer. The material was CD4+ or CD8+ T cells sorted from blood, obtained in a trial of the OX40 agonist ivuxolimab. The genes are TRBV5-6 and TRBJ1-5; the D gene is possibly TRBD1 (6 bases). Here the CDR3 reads CASSSGVEQPQHF. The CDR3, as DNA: TGTGCCAGCAGCTCAGGGGTGGAACAGCCCCAGCATTTT. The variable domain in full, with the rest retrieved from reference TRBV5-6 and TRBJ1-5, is DAGVTQSPTHLIKTRGQQVTLRCSPKSGHDTVSWYQQALGQGPQFIFQYYEEEERQRGNFPDRFSGHQFPNYSSELNVNALLLGDSALYLCASSSGVEQPQHFGDGTRLSIL.